Listed below are T cell receptor beta chains from one sample, sequenced in a study of T cells in Graves' hyperthyroidism and ophthalmopathy. MiXCR, applied by TCRdb to the multiplex PCR reads, yields one record per CDR3 protein. The data hold about 270,000 distinct CDR3 sequences, with around 20% observed a single time. Sequencing was carried out using blood. Receptors originate from a man aged 25-45 years with Graves' ophthalmopathy. Each CDR3 is given with its conserved first and last residue. The order of the fields is clone size, V gene, D gene, J gene, CDR3 protein, CDR3 DNA. The D gene is left open where the match is weak. For some rows the clone size is stated as once, few or many, or as a class when expanded; others skip it.

clone_size: many; v_call: TRBV2; d_call: TRBD1; j_call: TRBJ2-1; cdr3_aa: CASSTLRGNYNEQFF; cdr3_nt: TGTGCCAGCAGTACCCTCAGGGGGAACTACAATGAGCAGTTCTTC
clone_size: few; v_call: TRBV4-1; d_call: NA; j_call: TRBJ2-2; cdr3_aa: CASSRSRTVAGELFF; cdr3_nt: TGCGCCAGCAGCCGGAGCAGGACAGTTGCCGGGGAGCTGTTTTTT
clone_size: many; v_call: TRBV18; d_call: NA; j_call: TRBJ2-1; cdr3_aa: CASSPSYEQFF; cdr3_nt: TGTGCCAGCTCACCAAGCTATGAGCAGTTCTTC
clone_size: NA; v_call: TRBV24-1; d_call: NA; j_call: TRBJ1-5; cdr3_aa: CATHPGGYSNQPQHF; cdr3_nt: TGTGCCACCCACCCCGGCGGCTATAGCAATCAGCCCCAGCATTTT
clone_size: NA; v_call: TRBV5-1; d_call: TRBD2; j_call: TRBJ2-7; cdr3_aa: CASSSPTSGNWYEQYF; cdr3_nt: TGCGCCAGCAGCTCGCCCACTAGCGGGAATTGGTACGAGCAGTACTTC
clone_size: few; v_call: TRBV7-2; d_call: NA; j_call: TRBJ2-7; cdr3_aa: CASSRDLSYEQYF; cdr3_nt: TGTGCCAGCAGCCGGGACTTATCCTACGAGCAGTACTTC
clone_size: once; v_call: TRBV20-1; d_call: NA; j_call: TRBJ1-5; cdr3_aa: CSARPDPSNQPQHF; cdr3_nt: TGCAGTGCTAGACCCGACCCTAGCAATCAGCCCCAGCATTTT
clone_size: NA; v_call: TRBV2; d_call: NA; j_call: TRBJ1-2; cdr3_aa: CASTLDGQFYGYTF; cdr3_nt: TGTGCCAGCACGCTGGACGGGCAGTTCTATGGCTACACCTTC
clone_size: NA; v_call: TRBV6-1; d_call: TRBD2; j_call: TRBJ2-5; cdr3_aa: CASSDGPGGRETQYF; cdr3_nt: TGTGCCAGCAGTGACGGTCCGGGAGGGAGAGAGACCCAGTACTTC
clone_size: NA; v_call: TRBV6-1; d_call: NA; j_call: TRBJ2-3; cdr3_aa: CASSASATDTQYF; cdr3_nt: TGTGCCAGCAGTGCGTCAGCCACAGATACGCAGTATTTT
clone_size: NA; v_call: TRBV29-1; d_call: NA; j_call: TRBJ2-1; cdr3_aa: CSCGSDRPSYNEQFF; cdr3_nt: TGCAGCTGTGGATCGGACAGACCATCCTACAATGAGCAGTTCTTC
clone_size: NA; v_call: TRBV30; d_call: NA; j_call: TRBJ1-5; cdr3_aa: CAWSVNRVGNQPQHF; cdr3_nt: TGTGCCTGGAGTGTCAACAGGGTGGGCAATCAGCCCCAGCATTTT
clone_size: NA; v_call: TRBV6-1; d_call: TRBD1; j_call: TRBJ1-3; cdr3_aa: CASEGAGRNTIYF; cdr3_nt: TGTGCCAGCGAGGGGGCAGGGCGAAACACCATATATTTT
clone_size: few; v_call: TRBV6-1; d_call: TRBD1; j_call: TRBJ2-7; cdr3_aa: CASRGTGHYEQYF; cdr3_nt: TGTGCCAGCAGAGGGACAGGGCACTACGAGCAGTACTTC
clone_size: NA; v_call: TRBV15; d_call: NA; j_call: TRBJ2-2; cdr3_aa: CATSRLGTNTGELFF; cdr3_nt: TGTGCCACCAGCAGGCTGGGAACGAACACCGGGGAGCTGTTTTTT
clone_size: NA; v_call: TRBV5-6; d_call: NA; j_call: TRBJ1-5; cdr3_aa: CASSTKDRNQPQHF; cdr3_nt: TGTGCCAGCAGCACGAAAGACAGAAATCAGCCCCAGCATTTT
clone_size: NA; v_call: TRBV6-2/TRBV6-3; d_call: TRBD1; j_call: TRBJ1-6; cdr3_aa: CASRTDRGLSPLHF; cdr3_nt: TGTGCCAGCAGAACCGACAGGGGGCTTTCACCCCTCCACTTT
clone_size: many; v_call: TRBV2; d_call: TRBD2; j_call: TRBJ2-1; cdr3_aa: CASRTSGSNEQFF; cdr3_nt: TGTGCCAGCAGAACTAGCGGGAGTAATGAGCAGTTCTTC
clone_size: NA; v_call: TRBV4-2; d_call: NA; j_call: TRBJ1-5; cdr3_aa: CASSGSGPHQPQHF; cdr3_nt: TGTGCCAGCAGCGGGTCCGGGCCACATCAGCCCCAGCATTTT
clone_size: few; v_call: TRBV11-2; d_call: NA; j_call: TRBJ2-2; cdr3_aa: CASSHDHGTGELFF; cdr3_nt: TGTGCCAGCAGCCATGACCATGGCACCGGGGAGCTGTTTTTT
clone_size: few; v_call: TRBV7-6; d_call: NA; j_call: TRBJ1-5; cdr3_aa: CASSPMGGSNQPQHF; cdr3_nt: TGTGCCAGCAGCCCAATGGGGGGGAGTAATCAGCCCCAGCATTTT
clone_size: NA; v_call: TRBV5-1; d_call: NA; j_call: TRBJ2-1; cdr3_aa: CASSLVPRDEQFF; cdr3_nt: TGCGCCAGCAGCTTGGTTCCTCGGGACGAGCAGTTCTTC
clone_size: few; v_call: TRBV27; d_call: NA; j_call: TRBJ1-4; cdr3_aa: CASSPREGEKLFF; cdr3_nt: TGTGCCAGCAGTCCCAGGGAAGGTGAAAAACTGTTTTTT
clone_size: NA; v_call: TRBV19; d_call: TRBD2; j_call: TRBJ2-1; cdr3_aa: CASSKGLAGGPGYNEQFF; cdr3_nt: TGTGCCAGTAGTAAAGGCCTAGCGGGAGGGCCGGGTTATAATGAGCAGTTCTTC
clone_size: few; v_call: TRBV28; d_call: NA; j_call: TRBJ1-4; cdr3_aa: CASRGSGNEKLFF; cdr3_nt: TGTGCCAGCCGCGGTAGTGGGAATGAAAAACTGTTTTTT
clone_size: many; v_call: TRBV12-3/TRBV12-4; d_call: NA; j_call: TRBJ1-5; cdr3_aa: CASSLSRNQPQHF; cdr3_nt: TGTGCCAGCAGTTTAAGTCGCAATCAGCCCCAGCATTTT
clone_size: few; v_call: TRBV6-6; d_call: NA; j_call: TRBJ2-1; cdr3_aa: CASSYSPSDGSSYNEQFF; cdr3_nt: TGTGCCAGCAGTTACTCCCCCTCTGACGGGAGCTCCTACAATGAGCAGTTCTTC
clone_size: many; v_call: TRBV3-1; d_call: NA; j_call: TRBJ2-7; cdr3_aa: CASSRGGGYSYEQYF; cdr3_nt: TGTGCCAGCAGCAGAGGAGGGGGATATTCCTACGAGCAGTACTTC
clone_size: NA; v_call: TRBV27; d_call: NA; j_call: TRBJ1-1; cdr3_aa: CASRYSRESNTEAFF; cdr3_nt: TGTGCCAGCAGATACTCGAGAGAATCGAACACTGAAGCTTTCTTT
clone_size: NA; v_call: TRBV28; d_call: TRBD1; j_call: TRBJ1-4; cdr3_aa: CASSFEGRTGIGKLFF; cdr3_nt: TGTGCCAGCAGTTTTGAGGGGAGGACAGGGATAGGAAAACTGTTTTTT
clone_size: many; v_call: TRBV3-1; d_call: NA; j_call: TRBJ1-1; cdr3_aa: CASSQKSGEAFF; cdr3_nt: TGTGCCAGCAGCCAAAAGTCGGGTGAAGCTTTCTTT
clone_size: once; v_call: TRBV2; d_call: NA; j_call: TRBJ1-5; cdr3_aa: CAGSVHSGGRNQPQHF; cdr3_nt: TGTGCCGGCAGTGTACATAGCGGGGGGCGCAATCAGCCCCAGCATTTT
clone_size: few; v_call: TRBV12-3/TRBV12-4; d_call: TRBD1; j_call: TRBJ1-4; cdr3_aa: CASTRTGTGNEKLFF; cdr3_nt: TGTGCCAGCACCCGGACAGGGACCGGTAATGAAAAACTGTTTTTT
clone_size: few; v_call: TRBV30; d_call: TRBD1; j_call: TRBJ2-1; cdr3_aa: CAWKPTGDPSYNEQFF; cdr3_nt: TGTGCCTGGAAACCGACAGGGGACCCCTCCTACAATGAGCAGTTCTTC